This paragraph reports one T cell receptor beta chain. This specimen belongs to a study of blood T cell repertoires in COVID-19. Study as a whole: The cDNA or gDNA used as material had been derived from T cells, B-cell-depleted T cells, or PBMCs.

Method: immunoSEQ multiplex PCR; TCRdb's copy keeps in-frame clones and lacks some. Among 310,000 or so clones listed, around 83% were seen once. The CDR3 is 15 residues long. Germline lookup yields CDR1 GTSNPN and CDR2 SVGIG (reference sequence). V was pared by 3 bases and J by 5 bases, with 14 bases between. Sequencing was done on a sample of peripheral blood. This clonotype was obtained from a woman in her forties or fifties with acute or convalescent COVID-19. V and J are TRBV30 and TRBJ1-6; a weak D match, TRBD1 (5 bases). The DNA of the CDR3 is TGTGCCTGGAGCTTCGGAGACAGAAATAATTCACCCCTCCACTTT. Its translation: CAWSFGDRNNSPLHF.